This entry lists 13 T cell receptor beta chains sequenced from one sample in a study of blood T cell repertoires in COVID-19. Repertoires were generated with immunoSEQ multiplex PCR, while TCRdb's copy carries only in-frame clones and drops some. Here the sample spans 450,000 to 500,000 clones, 80% to 90% being singletons. Sequences were obtained from peripheral blood. These TCRs come from a human donor in a cohort sampled during active COVID-19.

The V gene is TRBV6-1, the J gene TRBJ1-5; D unresolved. The V end lost 3 bases, the J end lost 7 bases, and 10 bases lay between the germline ends. Germline CDR1 is MNHNS and CDR2 is SASEGT. The CDR3 runs to 13 residues. The CDR3 nucleotides are TGTGCCAGCAGTGAGCAGGAAAACCAGCCCCAGCATTTT. Translating it yields CASSEQENQPQHF.

The chain recombines TRBV10-3 with TRBJ1-1; possibly TRBD1 for D (6 bases). Trimming left V 6 bases short and J 2 bases short, with 10 bases between. The CDR3 has 13 amino acids. Germline loops: CDR1 ENHRY, CDR2 SYGVKD. The CDR3 region is CAISGQINTEAFF. In DNA, the CDR3 is TGTGCCATCAGCGGACAGATTAACACTGAAGCTTTCTTT.

The chain has TRBV27 and TRBJ2-3; no clear D gene. V gave up 5 bases and J gave up 1 base, with 7 bases separating them. CDR3 size: 13 residues. The V gene's germline CDR1 is MNHEY and CDR2 SMNVEV (reference sequence). The DNA of the CDR3 is TGTGCCAGCAGTCGTCAGGGCACAGATACGCAGTATTTT. Amino acid sequence: CASSRQGTDTQYF.

J is TRBJ2-3 and V is TRBV19, with 9 bases identical to TRBD1. The CDR3 sequence is 16 residues long. Germline loops: CDR1 LNHDA, CDR2 SQIVND (reference sequence). The V and J ends lost 6 bases and 2 bases, in that order; junction bases with no gene match: 9. The CDR3 here is CASSAQGAGVTDTQYF. CDR3 nucleotides: TGTGCCAGTAGCGCACAGGGGGCAGGTGTCACAGATACGCAGTATTTT.

This sequence joins TRBV23-1 and TRBJ1-1; D gene uncertain. TRBV23-1 is identified as an open reading frame with a role that is uncertain. CDR3 length equals 14 residues. V lost 5 bases to trimming and J lost 0 bases, with 10 bases between them. The CDR3 is CASSATVMNTEAFF. DNA of the CDR3: TGCGCCAGCAGTGCCACAGTGATGAACACTGAAGCTTTCTTT.

V and J are TRBV5-6 and TRBJ1-6; D is ambiguous. Germline V gene lookup returns CDR1 SGHDT and CDR2 YYEEEE. The CDR3 contains 16 residues. The ends were cut back, 0 bases at V and 5 bases at J, with 12 bases in the middle. The CDR3 sequence: CASSLEIGLDNSPLHF. The CDR3 region has the DNA TGTGCCAGCAGCTTGGAAATTGGACTTGATAATTCACCCCTCCACTTT.

V usage is TRBV27 and J usage is TRBJ1-1, with TRBD1 identical over 9 bases. Trimming removed 5 bases from V and 5 bases from J; junction bases left unmatched: 6. This CDR3 spans 14 amino acids. Per germline, CDR1 MNHEY and CDR2 SMNVEV (reference sequence). The CDR3 protein is CASSVKQGATEAFF. CDR3 coding DNA: TGTGCCAGCAGTGTAAAACAGGGGGCGACTGAAGCTTTCTTT.

This chain links TRBV24-1 with TRBJ2-1; 16 nucleotides align to TRBD2. CDR1 and CDR2 from the germline V gene are KGHDR and SFDVKD. Losses at the gene ends were 3 bases for V and 0 bases for J; bases not matched to a gene: 4. The CDR3 spans 19 residues. The CDR3 DNA is TGTGCCACCAGTGATCCCGGGACTAGCGGGAGGGTCTCCTACAATGAGCAGTTCTTC. Translated: CATSDPGTSGRVSYNEQFF.

The chain has TRBV5-6 and TRBJ2-3; 8 nucleotides align to TRBD1. V trimming: 3 bases; J trimming: 6 bases; junction bases outside the gene matches: 3. This CDR3 region has 13 residues. The V gene's germline CDR1 is SGHDT and CDR2 YYEEEE. The CDR3: CASSYRGADTQYF. As DNA, the CDR3 is TGTGCCAGCAGCTACAGGGGGGCGGATACGCAGTATTTT.

The chain recombines TRBV11-2 with TRBJ2-1; 8 bases line up with TRBD2. Germline V gives CDR1 SGHAT, CDR2 FQNNGV. The CDR3 spans 17 residues. The V gene end was trimmed by 2 bases and the J gene end by 6 bases; junction bases not matched to a gene: 12. The CDR3 sequence: CASSLHPPSGSVNEQFF. The CDR3, as DNA: TGTGCCAGCAGCTTACACCCCCCAAGCGGGAGCGTCAATGAGCAGTTCTTC. Complete variable domain (other parts from reference TRBV11-2 and TRBJ2-1): EAGVAQSPRYKIIEKRQSVAFWCNPISGHATLYWYQQILGQGPKLLIQFQNNGVVDDSQLPKDRFSAERLKGVDSTLKIQPAKLEDSAVYLCASSLHPPSGSVNEQFFGPGTRLTVL.

This clone was picked up one time. This sequence joins TRBV20-1 and TRBJ1-2, with D uncertain. The CDR3 consists of 10 residues. The V end was cut by 5 bases, the J end by 5 bases, with 6 bases between. The V gene's germline CDR1 is DFQATT and CDR2 SNEGSKA (reference sequence). The CDR3 sequence: CSAGPYGYTF. CDR3 nucleotide sequence: TGCAGTGCTGGCCCATATGGCTACACCTTC.

The chain joins TRBV10-1 to TRBJ1-5, with a tentative D call TRBD1 (6 bases). The V gene lost 9 bases and the J gene lost 5 bases, with 29 bases spanning the gap. In germline, CDR1 is WNHNN, CDR2 SYGVQD (reference sequence). The CDR3 consists of 18 residues. Here the CDR3 reads CASITGQSHRRKDQPQHF. DNA of the CDR3: TGCGCCAGTATAACAGGGCAGTCCCATCGAAGGAAGGATCAGCCCCAGCATTTT.

The chain is built from TRBV5-1 and TRBJ2-3, with 8 bases that match TRBD2. The CDR3 contains 14 residues. The junction had 5 bases not matched to a gene; V was cut back by 5 bases and J by 3 bases. CDR1 and CDR2 (germline): SGHRS, YFSETQ. DNA for the CDR3: TGCGCCAGCAGTCTGCGGGAGGTTACAGATACGCAGTATTTT. It specifies CASSLREVTDTQYF.